Here is one TCR beta chain with its context. This clonotype was picked up a small number of times. Its antigen specificity is not known. Per-nucleotide qualities are absent, and no much larger clonotype sits a single base away. The library relied on 5' RACE. Sequencing was carried out with an Illumina HiSeq 2500. A second PCR of about 6 to 12 cycles was run with a J-beta primer mix and a sample-barcoded 5' primer. A template-switch 5' adaptor carrying 12 random nucleotides introduced a unique molecular identifier onto each TCR beta cDNA molecule. Each sample yielded at least 3 million CDR3-containing paired-end reads. First-strand cDNA was synthesized from all RNA with the Mint cDNA synthesis kit, primed by a TRBC-specific oligonucleotide. After uracil-DNA glycosylase treatment, a first 18-cycle PCR used universal primers M1SS and BC2_uni_R on all cDNA. Processing in the source paper ran as follows. Each sample was normalized by randomly selecting 1 million high-quality reads, each carrying a distinct molecular identifier. Instead of being binned into consensus sequences, reads that shared molecular identifiers were thrown out. MiTCR, set to a Q25 quality threshold and the strictest error-elimination algorithm, was used for CDR3 identification, clonotype clustering and error correction. Lower-bound total TCR beta diversity was estimated with a nonparametric unseen species model using Euler transformation. TCRdb ran its own pipeline on the public reads, namely fastp trimming at Q25 and MiXCR clone calling, and kept in-frame beta chains. CDR3 protein sequences are deduplicated, and each keeps its most common genes and DNA. None of the V and J calls come from the authors' own analysis; TCRdb made them. This sample lists 550,000 to 750,000 distinct CDR3 sequences; more than 20% were detected once. About 3.6% of the sample rests with the top ten.

Systemically healthy Caucasian individuals from Russia, 39 in total and aged roughly 6 to 90 years, were included as donors. Approximately 9 milliliters of peripheral blood were collected from each donor into EDTA-treated Vacutainer tubes. Ficoll-Paque density-gradient centrifugation was used to isolate PBMCs, with at least 6 million obtained per sample. Trizol reagent was used to extract total RNA from the PBMCs, yielding at least 5 micrograms per sample. For every donor, an aliquot of PBMCs went through flow cytometry to measure the percentages of naive CD45RAhigh/CD27high T cells. These data belong to a study of blood T cells in healthy people across ages (dated by TCRdb to between 2015 and 2016). About the full investigation: In model experiments, template switching captured roughly one uniquely barcoded TCR beta cDNA molecule for every two T cells. The donors were split into four age groups: young (average around 15 years), middle-aged (around 40), aged (over 55) and long-lived (under 85). Donors of different ages were randomly distributed across sequencing lanes to avoid experimental bias. The study analyzed two additional independent replicas of 1 million unique cDNA reads from the same blood draw for two donors, one aged 18 to 29 and one aged 80 or older. The study measured age-related changes in TCR beta repertoire diversity using deep sequencing normalized with unique cDNA molecular identifiers.

CDR1 and CDR2, looked up from the germline V gene, are MGHDK and SYGVNS. Reading from cysteine to phenylalanine, the CDR3 counts 15 amino acids. Only the CDR3 DNA stays, 45 bases, in frame from base 1. The study at large found these results: Estimates of total diversity based on one million sequenced T cells were considered lower bounds and underestimates. As age increased, observed TCR beta diversity per million T cells dropped in a roughly linear way, and a significant reduction was already evident by age about 40. Conclusive comparison of naive and antigen-experienced compartments was prevented by the profiling of bulk unsorted PBMCs. Because donor CMV infection status was unknown, age-related changes in expanded clonotypes were potentially confounded. Compared with the aged group, more naive CD4+ T cells, fewer expanded clones and increased TCR diversity were shown by the long-lived group, suggesting age selection. Observed TCR beta diversity correlated strongly with the percentage of naive T cells measured by flow cytometry.

Recombination connected TRBV25-1 to TRBJ2-7, and TRBD2 matches 7 of the central bases. The J call may be mistaken, given a closer DNA end match to TRBJ2-5. The specimen sequenced was blood. This TCR was recovered from a man aged 65-85 years in good health. The CDR3 here reads CASSEAGTKSETQYF. The sequenced DNA: TGTGCCAGCAGTGAAGCCGGGACTAAGAGCGAGACCCAGTACTTC.